The T cell receptor (beta chain) described here comes from a study of CD8 T cells in Susac syndrome. The study's findings and limits: CD4+ T cell repertoires in Susac syndrome exhibited no evidence of clonal expansion.

A remark on this clonotype: The antigen is undetermined.

RNA in amounts of roughly 0.5 to 1 ug was reverse transcribed with random hexamers. Amplification of TCR beta CDR3 by immunoSEQ multiplex PCR spanned 54 Vbeta and 13 Jbeta. One entry per CDR3 protein results from TCRdb running MiXCR on the immunoSEQ multiplex PCR reads. The sample yields approximately 77,000 distinct CDR3 sequences, about 92% seen once. The germline V and J ends were trimmed by 1 base and 4 bases, with 11 bases remaining between them. The CDR3 covers 15 residues. From germline, CDR1 is LGHDT and CDR2 YNNKEL (reference sequence). In blood CD8+ and CD4+ T cells, TCR beta underwent sequencing. The CD8+ and CD4+ T cells were isolated magnetically using a negative isolation approach, whereas the TEMRA cells were enriched by FACS.

The J gene is TRBJ2-1, the V gene TRBV3-1; weak D call: TRBD2 (6 bases). Sequencing was carried out using CD4+ T cells from PBMCs. This clonotype originated in a human donor with Susac syndrome. The chain's CDR3 is CASSQVAGNYNEQFF. As DNA, the CDR3 is TGTGCCAGCAGCCAAGTGGCGGGAAATTACAATGAGCAGTTCTTC.